This T cell receptor (beta chain) comes out of a study of patients and donors after allogeneic stem cell transplantation. Each CDR3 protein is one row after TCRdb ran MiXCR on the RT-PCR reads. The profile covers about a million distinct CDR3 sequences, with roughly 18% appearing a single time and 5.5% to 6.5% taken by the ten largest. The CDR3 loop spans 14 amino acids. V dropped 0 bases and J dropped 6 bases, with 10 bases sitting between them. CDR1 is SGHRS and CDR2 is YFSETQ in the germline V gene. This clonotype was obtained from a human donor who was either an allogeneic HSCT recipient or a stem cell or donor lymphocyte infusion donor (not recorded which). It is not recorded whose cells these are; they may come from a transplant donor. Sequencing was performed on blood, either unsorted or a sorted T cell fraction (not recorded which). V usage is TRBV5-1 and J usage is TRBJ2-1; D not certain. The CDR3 loop reads CASSLEAASNEQFF. CDR3 nucleotides: TGCGCCAGCAGCTTGGAGGCTGCGAGCAATGAGCAGTTCTTC.